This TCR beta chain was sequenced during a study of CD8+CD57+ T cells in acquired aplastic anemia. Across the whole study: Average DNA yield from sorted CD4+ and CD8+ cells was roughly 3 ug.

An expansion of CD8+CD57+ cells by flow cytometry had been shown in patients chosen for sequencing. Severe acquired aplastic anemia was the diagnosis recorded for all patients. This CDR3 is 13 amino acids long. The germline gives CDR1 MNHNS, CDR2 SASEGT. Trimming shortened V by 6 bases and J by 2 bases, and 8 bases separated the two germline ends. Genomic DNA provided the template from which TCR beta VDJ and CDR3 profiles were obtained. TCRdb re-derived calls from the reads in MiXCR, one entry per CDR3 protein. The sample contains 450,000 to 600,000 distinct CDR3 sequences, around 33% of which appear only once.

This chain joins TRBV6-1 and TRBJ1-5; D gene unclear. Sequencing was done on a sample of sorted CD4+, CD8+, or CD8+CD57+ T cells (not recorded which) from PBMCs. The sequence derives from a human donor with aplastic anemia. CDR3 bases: TGTGCCAGCAGGGGTTCGGGCAATCAGCCCCAGCATTTT. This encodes CASRGSGNQPQHF.